These 15 T cell receptor beta chains were sequenced from one sample in a study of cytomegalovirus exposure and HLA in healthy donors. The PCR ran on 60 Vbeta and 13 Jbeta primers. Here immunoSEQ multiplex PCR was the method, and the copy in TCRdb shows in-frame clones only, minus some. The sample includes roughly 120,000 clones, 80% of them seen just once. The sequencing sample was made of PBMCs. The receptors here all came from a man aged 25 to 45 in good health and CMV-seronegative.

V usage is TRBV19 and J usage is TRBJ2-7, with 15 bases fitting TRBD2. The CDR3 extends over 16 amino acids. V dropped 4 bases and J dropped 7; count of bases not matched to a gene: 8. Germline V gene data show CDR1 as LNHDA and CDR2 as SQIVND (reference sequence). This CDR3 reads CASSTNLGLAGGEQYF. The CDR3 coding sequence is TGTGCCAGTAGTACCAACCTGGGACTAGCGGGAGGTGAGCAGTACTTC.

CDR3 in amino acids: CASSSSQGNYGYTF. Written as DNA, the CDR3 is TGCGCCAGCAGCTCGTCCCAGGGGAACTATGGCTACACCTTC. V usage is TRBV5-1 and J usage is TRBJ1-2; tentatively, D is TRBD1 (6 bases). CDR1 SGHRS and CDR2 YFSETQ come from the germline V gene. This CDR3 is 14 amino acids long. Between the trimmed V and J ends, which lost 3 bases and 2 bases, there was a span of 11 bases.

The genes are TRBV10-1 and TRBJ2-7; 9 nucleotides line up with TRBD1. This CDR3 has 13 residues. Germline V CDR1 and CDR2: WNHNN, SYGVQD (reference sequence). V lost 2 bases and J lost 8; bases outside the gene matches: 4. CDR3 DNA: TGCGCCAGCAGTGAGGGGACAGGGTATCAGCAGTACTTC. Translation: CASSEGTGYQQYF.

The chain joins TRBV2 to TRBJ1-5; 10 nucleotides line up with TRBD1. The CDR3 consists of 15 residues. Looked up from germline, CDR1 is SNHLY and CDR2 is FYNNEI. V dropped 4 bases and J dropped 4; count of bases not matched to a gene: 4. CDR3 in amino acids: CASSARTGGNQPQHF. The CDR3 DNA is TGTGCCAGCAGTGCAAGGACAGGGGGTAATCAGCCCCAGCATTTT.

The chain is built from TRBV19 and TRBJ2-3; D is undetermined. CDR1 LNHDA and CDR2 SQIVND come from the germline V gene (reference sequence). Trimming pared 5 bases from V and 6 bases from J, leaving 12 bases between. CDR3 length equals 13 residues. As DNA, the CDR3 is TGTGCCAGTAGTTTCGAGTGGCGGGATACGCAGTATTTT. Amino acid sequence: CASSFEWRDTQYF.

The gene calls are TRBV9 and TRBJ1-2; 8 bases line up with TRBD1. The length of the CDR3 is 14 residues. In germline, CDR1 is SGDLS, CDR2 YYNGEE. J was trimmed by 7 bases and V by 4 bases; bases with no gene match: 9. CDR3 DNA sequence: TGTGCCAGCAGCTCAGCCGGGACAGGAAGTGGCTACACCTTC. Protein: CASSSAGTGSGYTF.

This clone was observed a handful of times. The chain couples TRBV6-5 to TRBJ2-7; 8 positions match TRBD2. The germline V gene encodes CDR1 MNHEY and CDR2 SVGAGI. J gave up 0 bases and V 6 bases, and 4 bases lay outside the gene matches. The CDR3 loop spans 14 amino acids. The CDR3 sequence: CASRGGTSSYEQYF. CDR3 DNA sequence: TGTGCCAGCAGGGGGGGGACTAGCTCCTACGAGCAGTACTTC.

The V call is TRBV7-9, the J call TRBJ1-2; D gene ambiguous. The germline V gene has CDR1 SEHNR and CDR2 FQNEAQ (reference sequence). The CDR3 contains 13 residues. The ends were cut back, 9 bases at V and 0 bases at J, with 11 bases in the middle. This chain's CDR3 is CASRESTNYGYTF. CDR3 DNA: TGTGCCAGTCGGGAGAGCACTAACTATGGCTACACCTTC.

The chain employs TRBV6-4 and TRBJ2-3; a possible D gene is TRBD2 (6 bases). Germline V gives CDR1 MRHNA, CDR2 SNTAGT. Trimming removed 5 bases from V and 4 bases from J, with 19 bases in between. The CDR3 runs to 16 residues. CDR3 protein: CASSPLEGEAADTQYF. The CDR3 nucleotides are TGTGCCAGCAGTCCCCTCGAAGGGGAGGCGGCAGATACGCAGTATTTT.

J is TRBJ2-1 and V is TRBV9; 10 bases are a match to TRBD2. CDR1 is SGDLS, CDR2 YYNGEE, per germline. This CDR3 is 16 amino acids long. The J segment lost 2 bases and the V segment lost 1 base, leaving 3 bases of the junction unmatched. The CDR3 region is CASSVQAGGAYNEQFF. The CDR3 DNA follows: TGTGCCAGCAGCGTACAAGCGGGAGGGGCCTACAATGAGCAGTTCTTC. The full variable domain, rest sourced from reference TRBV9 and TRBJ2-1, is DSGVTQTPKHLITATGQRVTLRCSPRSGDLSVYWYQQSLDQGLQFLIQYYNGEERAKGNILERFSAQQFPDLHSELNLSSLELGDSALYFCASSVQAGGAYNEQFFGPGTRLTVL.

The chain is built from TRBV19 and TRBJ2-1; perhaps TRBD2 as D (7 bases). The CDR3 length is 15 residues. Germline lookup yields CDR1 LNHDA and CDR2 SQIVND (reference sequence). V lost 1 base and J 8 bases, leaving 15 bases between the germline ends. CDR3 in DNA: TGTGCCAGTAGTATAGCGGGCAGGGGAGGGGATGAGCAGTTCTTC. This gives the protein CASSIAGRGGDEQFF.

The chain combines TRBV19 with TRBJ2-7, with a weak D call TRBD1 (6 bases). Germline V lookup: CDR1 LNHDA, CDR2 SQIVND (reference sequence). The length of the CDR3 is 13 residues. Trimming pared 6 bases from V and 3 bases from J, leaving 12 bases between. The CDR3 DNA reads as TGTGCCAGTAGCCCCGGGACAAGCTACGAGCAGTACTTC. It translates to CASSPGTSYEQYF.

This chain links TRBV5-8 with TRBJ1-1, with unresolved D. The CDR3 runs to 15 residues. Germline CDR1 reads SGHTS; CDR2 reads YDEGEE. Trimming shortened V by 7 bases and J by 1 base, and 17 bases separated the two germline ends. CDR3 sequence reads: CASPLRRVRNTEAFF. DNA of the CDR3: TGTGCCAGCCCGCTGCGGCGGGTACGGAACACTGAAGCTTTCTTT.

This clone showed up just once. This rearrangement joins TRBV5-1 to TRBJ1-2, with unresolved D. The CDR3 extends over 14 amino acids. The germline V gene encodes CDR1 SGHRS and CDR2 YFSETQ. V was clipped by 6 bases and J by 4 bases, with 16 bases between them. CDR3 sequence reads: CASTGGRQAYGYTF. The CDR3 coding sequence is TGCGCCAGCACCGGCGGGAGGCAGGCCTATGGCTACACCTTC.

With respect to this clone: The junction differs from germline at one of its ends, possibly a read error. This chain links TRBV7-7 with TRBJ2-1; a weak D match, TRBD2 (6 bases). Germline CDR1 and CDR2: SSHAT and FNYEAQ (reference sequence). The CDR3 runs to 15 residues. CDR3 sequence reads: CASSLELASYNEQFF. The CDR3 DNA reads as TGTGCTAGCAGCTTAGAACTAGCCTCCTACAATGAGCAGTTCTTC.